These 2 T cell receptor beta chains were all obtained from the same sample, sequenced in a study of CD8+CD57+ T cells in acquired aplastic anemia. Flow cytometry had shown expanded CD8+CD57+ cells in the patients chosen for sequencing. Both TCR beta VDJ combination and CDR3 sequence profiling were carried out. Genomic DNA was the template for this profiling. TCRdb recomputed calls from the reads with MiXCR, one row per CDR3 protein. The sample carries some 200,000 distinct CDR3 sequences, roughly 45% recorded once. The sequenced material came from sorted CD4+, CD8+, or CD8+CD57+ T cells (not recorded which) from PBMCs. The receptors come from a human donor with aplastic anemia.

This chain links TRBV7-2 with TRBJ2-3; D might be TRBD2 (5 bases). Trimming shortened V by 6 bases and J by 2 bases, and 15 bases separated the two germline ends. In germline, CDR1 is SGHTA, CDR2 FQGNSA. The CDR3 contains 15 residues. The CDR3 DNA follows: TGTGCCAGCAGACTAGAGGGTCTATACACAGATACGCAGTATTTT. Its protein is CASRLEGLYTDTQYF.

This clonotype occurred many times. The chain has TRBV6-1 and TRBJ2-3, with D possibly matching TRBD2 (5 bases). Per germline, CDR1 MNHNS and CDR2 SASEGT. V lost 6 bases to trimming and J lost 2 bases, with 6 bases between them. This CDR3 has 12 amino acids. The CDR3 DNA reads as TGTGCCAGCAGACGGGACACAGATACGCAGTATTTT. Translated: CASRRDTDTQYF.